One T cell receptor (beta chain) is described in this entry. From the 5' RACE reads, TCRdb called clonotypes with MiXCR, one entry per CDR3 protein. The sample consists of roughly 500,000 distinct CDR3 sequences, about 20% of them appearing once. This specimen belongs to a study of identical twins. The V end was cut by 4 bases, the J end by 3 bases, with 7 bases between. Germline CDR1 and CDR2: SGHRS and YFSETQ. This CDR3 comprises 12 residues. These data are also associated with another study on T cells expressing NK-cell markers.

The sequence was obtained from a woman aged 18-29 years in good health. This chain uses TRBV5-1 with TRBJ2-5; D is uncertain. The material sequenced was CD4+ T cells sorted from blood. The CDR3 loop is CASSASEETQYF. DNA for the CDR3: TGCGCCAGCAGCGCGTCTGAAGAGACCCAGTACTTC.